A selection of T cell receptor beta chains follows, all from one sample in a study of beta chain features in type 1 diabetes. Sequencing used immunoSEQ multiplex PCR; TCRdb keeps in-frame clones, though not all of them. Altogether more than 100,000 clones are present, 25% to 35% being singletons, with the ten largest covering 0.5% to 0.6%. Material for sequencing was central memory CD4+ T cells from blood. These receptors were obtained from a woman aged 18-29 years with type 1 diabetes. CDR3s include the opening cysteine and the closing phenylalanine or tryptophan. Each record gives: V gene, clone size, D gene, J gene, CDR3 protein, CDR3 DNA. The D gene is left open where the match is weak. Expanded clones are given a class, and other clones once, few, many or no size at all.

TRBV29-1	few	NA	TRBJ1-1	CSVLRGYAMNTEAFF	TGCAGCGTTTTAAGAGGGTACGCAATGAACACTGAAGCTTTCTTT
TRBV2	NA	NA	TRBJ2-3	CASSPGTSTDTQYF	TGTGCCAGCAGTCCCGGGACTAGCACAGATACGCAGTATTTT
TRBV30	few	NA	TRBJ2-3	CAWSVITGSSTDTQYF	TGTGCCTGGAGTGTAATCACAGGGTCCTCCACAGATACGCAGTATTTT
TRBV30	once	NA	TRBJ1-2	CAWSGRAGYTF	TGTGCCTGGAGTGGCAGGGCTGGCTACACCTTC
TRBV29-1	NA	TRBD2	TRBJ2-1	CSDSGAGVAYNEQFF	TGCAGCGACTCAGGTGCGGGAGTTGCCTACAATGAGCAGTTCTTC
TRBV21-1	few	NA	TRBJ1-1	CASIPRDTEAFF	TGTGCCAGCATCCCCAGGGACACTGAAGCTTTCTTT
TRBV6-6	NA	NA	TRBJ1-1	CASSYERGGGTEAFF	TGTGCCAGCAGTTACGAGAGGGGGGGCGGCACTGAAGCTTTCTTT
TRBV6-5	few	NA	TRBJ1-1	CASSSKNTEAFF	TGTGCCAGCAGTTCCAAGAACACTGAAGCTTTCTTT
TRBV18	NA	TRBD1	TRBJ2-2	CASSRQGTGELFF	TGTGCCAGCTCACGACAGGGTACCGGGGAGCTGTTTTTT
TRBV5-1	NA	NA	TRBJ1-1	CASSPAGHTEAFF	TGCGCCAGCAGTCCCGCAGGGCACACTGAAGCTTTCTTT
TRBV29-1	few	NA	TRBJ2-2	CSATQGKSDGELFF	TGCAGCGCAACGCAGGGGAAGTCGGACGGGGAGCTGTTTTTT
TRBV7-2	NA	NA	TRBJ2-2	CASSLTGVGTGELFF	TGTGCCAGCAGCCTAACGGGAGTGGGCACCGGGGAGCTGTTTTTT
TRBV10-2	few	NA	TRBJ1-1	CATLRDMNTEAFF	TGCGCCACGCTCAGGGACATGAACACTGAAGCTTTCTTT
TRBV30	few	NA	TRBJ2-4	CAWTIAKNIQYF	TGTGCCTGGACCATAGCCAAAAACATTCAGTACTTC
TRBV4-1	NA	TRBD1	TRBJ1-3	CASSQGPDRERNTIYF	TGCGCCAGCAGCCAAGGACCGGACAGGGAAAGAAACACCATATATTTT
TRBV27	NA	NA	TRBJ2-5	CASSQRSAGGTQYF	TGTGCCAGCAGTCAACGGAGTGCGGGCGGGACCCAGTACTTC
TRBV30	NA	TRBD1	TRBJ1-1	CAWGDSRFRAFF	TGTGCCTGGGGGGACAGTAGGTTTCGAGCTTTCTTT
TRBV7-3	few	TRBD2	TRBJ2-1	CASSLQGTNYNEQFF	TGTGCCAGCAGCTTACAAGGGACTAACTACAATGAGCAGTTCTTC
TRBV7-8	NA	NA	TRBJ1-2	CASSLERGYGYTF	TGTGCCAGCAGCTTAGAACGAGGCTATGGCTACACCTTC
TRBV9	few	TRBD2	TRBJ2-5	CASSLRLAGGSQETQYF	TGTGCCAGCAGCCTAAGACTAGCGGGAGGATCGCAAGAGACCCAGTACTTC
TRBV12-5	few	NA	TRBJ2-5	CASGLGRTAYQETQYF	TGTGCTAGTGGTTTGGGGAGGACAGCTTACCAAGAGACCCAGTACTTC
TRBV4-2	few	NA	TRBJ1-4	CASSQVNSQACLFF	TGTGCCAGCAGCCAAGTTAACTCCCAGGCTTGCCTGTTTTTT
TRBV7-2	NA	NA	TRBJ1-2	CASSLGEASYGYTF	TGTGCCAGCAGCTTAGGTGAAGCGTCCTATGGCTACACCTTC
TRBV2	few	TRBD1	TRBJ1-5	CASSETYPSGTGRNQPQHF	TGTGCCAGCAGTGAAACCTACCCCTCCGGGACAGGGAGGAATCAGCCCCAGCATTTT
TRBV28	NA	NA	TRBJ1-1	CASSPPWSGTEAFF	TGTGCCAGCAGCCCGCCGTGGTCGGGCACTGAAGCTTTCTTT
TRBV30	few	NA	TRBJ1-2	CAYAPGQSYGYTF	TGTGCCTACGCTCCAGGACAGAGCTATGGCTACACCTTC
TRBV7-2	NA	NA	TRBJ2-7	CASSPSVGQSYEQYF	TGTGCCAGCAGCCCTAGTGTGGGTCAGTCCTACGAGCAGTACTTC
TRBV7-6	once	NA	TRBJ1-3	CASSLTGNTIYF	TGTGCCAGCAGCCTTACTGGAAACACCATATATTTT
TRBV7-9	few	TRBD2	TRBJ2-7	CASSFPAGVAGSEQYF	TGTGCCAGCAGCTTCCCAGCGGGAGTAGCGGGTTCCGAGCAGTACTTC
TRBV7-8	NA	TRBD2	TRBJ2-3	CASTRLSGSADTQYF	TGTGCCAGCACCCGCTTAAGCGGGAGTGCAGATACGCAGTATTTT
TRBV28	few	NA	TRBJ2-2	CASSSAESSNTGELFF	TGTGCCAGCAGTTCGGCGGAGAGCTCGAACACCGGGGAGCTGTTTTTT
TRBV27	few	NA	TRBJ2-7	CASSTRWGFGYEQYF	TGTGCCAGCAGTACCCGGTGGGGCTTTGGCTACGAGCAGTACTTC
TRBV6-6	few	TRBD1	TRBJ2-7	CASSTWTGGNEQYF	TGTGCCAGCAGTACGTGGACAGGGGGGAACGAGCAGTACTTC
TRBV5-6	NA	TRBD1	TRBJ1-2	CASSPGQVANYGYTF	TGTGCCAGCAGCCCTGGACAGGTCGCTAACTATGGCTACACCTTC
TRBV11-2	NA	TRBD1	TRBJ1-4	CASSRGQGNNEKLFF	TGTGCCAGCAGCCGGGGACAGGGCAATAATGAAAAACTGTTTTTT
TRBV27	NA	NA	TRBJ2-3	CARATRRAGTDTQYF	TGTGCCAGGGCGACCCGGAGGGCCGGCACAGATACGCAGTATTTT
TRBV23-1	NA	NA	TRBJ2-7	CASSQSGGMVYEQYF	TGCGCCAGCAGTCAATCGGGGGGAATGGTCTACGAGCAGTACTTC
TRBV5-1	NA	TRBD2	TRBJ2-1	CASSKGGLAGEGNEQFF	TGCGCCAGCAGCAAAGGGGGACTAGCGGGAGAGGGCAATGAGCAGTTCTTC
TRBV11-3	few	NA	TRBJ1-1	CASSTRGNTEAFF	TGTGCCAGCAGCACCAGGGGAAACACTGAAGCTTTCTTT
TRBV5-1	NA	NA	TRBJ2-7	CASSFDSSYEQYF	TGCGCCAGCAGCTTCGACAGTTCCTACGAGCAGTACTTC
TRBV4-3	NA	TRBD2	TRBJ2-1	CASSQDPGTRVENEQFF	TGCGCCAGCAGCCAAGACCCCGGGACTAGAGTTGAGAATGAGCAGTTCTTC
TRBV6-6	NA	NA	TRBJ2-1	CASSLTPGNEQFF	TGTGCCAGCAGTCTGACTCCCGGGAATGAGCAGTTCTTC
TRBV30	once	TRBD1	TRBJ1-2	CAWQTGGNYGYTF	TGTGCCTGGCAGACAGGGGGAAACTATGGCTACACCTTC
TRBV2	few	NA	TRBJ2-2	CASTPDTTGELFF	TGTGCCAGCACCCCGGACACCACCGGGGAGCTGTTTTTT
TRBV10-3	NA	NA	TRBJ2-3	CAILSERTDTQYF	TGTGCCATCCTAAGCGAGCGCACAGATACGCAGTATTTT
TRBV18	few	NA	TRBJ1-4	CASSPTRTGDEKLFF	TGTGCCAGCTCGCCGACCCGCACGGGTGATGAAAAACTGTTTTTT
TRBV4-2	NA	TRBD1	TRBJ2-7	CASSQEGQGSYEQYF	TGTGCCAGCAGCCAGGAGGGACAGGGCTCCTACGAGCAGTACTTC
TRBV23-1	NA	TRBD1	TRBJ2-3	CASSQSRAGGADTQYF	TGCGCCAGCAGTCAGAGTCGGGCAGGGGGCGCAGATACGCAGTATTTT
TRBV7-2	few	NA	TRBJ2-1	CASSLVGSTTSYNEQFF	TGTGCCAGCAGCTTAGTGGGGAGCACAACTTCTTACAATGAGCAGTTCTTC
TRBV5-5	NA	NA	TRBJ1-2	CASSLSGAGGYTF	TGTGCCAGCAGCTTGTCCGGTGCGGGTGGCTACACCTTC
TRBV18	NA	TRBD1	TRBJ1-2	CASSPPQGANYGYTF	TGTGCCAGCTCACCGCCGCAGGGGGCGAACTATGGCTACACCTTC
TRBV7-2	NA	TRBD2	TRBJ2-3	CASSLAANSGRASTDTQYF	TGTGCCAGCAGCTTAGCGGCCAACAGCGGGAGGGCTAGCACAGATACGCAGTATTTT
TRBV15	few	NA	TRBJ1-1	CATSRGEIGTEAFF	TGTGCCACCAGCAGAGGAGAGATTGGCACTGAAGCTTTCTTT